This TCR beta chain was documented in a study of blood T cell repertoires in COVID-19. The wider study: Samples came from the United States, Italy and Spain, spanning acute and convalescent COVID-19.

Using immunoSEQ multiplex PCR, the repertoire was profiled, and TCRdb retains in-frame clones only, with some absent. The sample includes roughly 80,000 clones, 84% of them seen just once. Germline lookup yields CDR1 SEHNR and CDR2 FQNEAQ (reference sequence). V gave up 4 bases and J gave up 8 bases, with 14 bases separating them. This CDR3 contains 13 residues. This clonotype originated in a man between 45 and 60 years old with acute or convalescent COVID-19. This chain uses TRBV7-9 with TRBJ1-2; no reliable D call. The material sequenced was peripheral blood. The CDR3 nucleotides are TGTGCCAGCAGCTCCCCGTACACCATGGGCTACACCTTC. It codes for CASSSPYTMGYTF. The full variable domain, its missing parts supplied by reference TRBV7-9 and TRBJ1-2, is DTGVSQNPRHKITKRGQNVTFRCDPISEHNRLYWYRQTLGQGPEFLTYFQNEAQLEKSRLLSDRFSAERPKGSFSTLEIQRTEQGDSAMYLCASSSPYTMGYTFGSGTRLTVV.